The rows below give T cell receptor beta chains drawn from one sample of a study of cytomegalovirus exposure and HLA in healthy donors. Only in-frame clones appear in the TCRdb table, and some are missing; sequencing was by immunoSEQ multiplex PCR. The sample records 250,000 to 350,000 clones, approximately 87% being singletons. Input material: PBMCs. The origin of the receptors is a woman aged 18 to 35 in good health and CMV-seronegative. Both conserved end residues are part of each CDR3. A D gene is named only where the DNA matches it firmly. Clone size is not always given. Where it is, it says once, few, many or a class for expanded clones.

-	TRBJ2-1	TRBV20-1	-	CSASLAGEQFF	TGCAGTGCTAGCCTGGCGGGTGAGCAGTTCTTC
-	TRBJ1-1	TRBV28	-	CASSFPGSPNTEAFF	TGTGCCAGCAGTTTCCCAGGTTCACCGAACACTGAAGCTTTCTTT
TRBD2	TRBJ2-5	TRBV28	-	CASNGRGGPPIRVDF	TGTGCCAGCAACGGGAGGGGGGGACCACCTATCCGCGTGGACTTC
-	TRBJ2-7	TRBV6-1	-	CASSVSRDFGRYEQYF	TGTGCCAGCAGTGTCTCCCGGGACTTTGGAAGGTACGAGCAGTACTTC
TRBD2	TRBJ2-2	TRBV4-1	-	CASSQGTILGGPTGELFF	TGCGCCAGCAGCCAAGGAACCATATTGGGAGGGCCAACCGGGGAGCTGTTTTTT
TRBD1	TRBJ2-7	TRBV19	-	CASSITGTGRYEQYF	TGTGCCAGTAGTATTACCGGGACAGGGCGCTACGAGCAGTACTTC
-	TRBJ1-4	TRBV7-8	-	CASSPLPESATRRKLFF	TGTGCCAGCAGCCCACTTCCCGAATCGGCAACTCGGAGGAAACTGTTTTTT
-	TRBJ2-3	TRBV28	-	CASRLSGGGDTQYF	TGTGCCAGCAGACTGTCGGGGGGCGGAGATACGCAGTATTTT
-	TRBJ2-2	TRBV6-1	-	CASREEGGGELFF	TGTGCCAGCAGGGAGGAGGGCGGCGGGGAGCTGTTTTTT
-	TRBJ2-5	TRBV5-1	-	CASSLGTVDQETQYF	TGCGCCAGCAGCTTGGGGACAGTAGACCAAGAGACCCAGTACTTC
-	TRBJ2-7	TRBV11-2	-	CASLGGNYEQYF	TGTGCCAGCCTTGGGGGCAACTACGAGCAGTACTTC
-	TRBJ2-2	TRBV6-1	-	CASSSVYKHYGELFF	TGTGCCAGCAGTAGCGTGTATAAGCACTACGGGGAGCTGTTTTTT
-	TRBJ2-7	TRBV9	-	CASSVASSWGYEQYF	TGTGCCAGCAGCGTAGCCTCTAGCTGGGGCTACGAGCAGTACTTC
-	TRBJ1-6	TRBV6-6	-	CASRNEWGGNSPLHF	TGTGCCAGCAGGAACGAGTGGGGGGGGAATTCACCCCTCCACTTT
-	TRBJ2-1	TRBV21-1	-	CASSKESGGRYNEQFF	TGTGCCAGCAGCAAAGAATCAGGGGGCCGATACAATGAGCAGTTCTTC
-	TRBJ2-7	TRBV30	-	CAWSHGETYEQYF	TGTGCCTGGAGTCACGGGGAAACCTACGAGCAGTACTTC
TRBD1	TRBJ2-1	TRBV7-9	-	CASSLNPGQFNEQFF	TGTGCCAGCAGCTTAAACCCGGGACAGTTCAATGAGCAGTTCTTC
TRBD2	TRBJ2-7	TRBV27	-	CASRKTSTYEQYF	TGTGCCAGCAGGAAGACTAGCACCTACGAGCAGTACTTC
-	TRBJ2-7	TRBV28	-	CASRSGGSYEQYF	TGTGCCAGCAGATCAGGGGGGTCCTACGAGCAGTACTTC
TRBD2	TRBJ2-5	TRBV4-1	-	CASSQDRNSGREETQYF	TGCGCCAGCAGCCAAGATCGGAATAGCGGGAGGGAAGAGACCCAGTACTTC
TRBD2	TRBJ2-3	TRBV7-2	-	CASSLAGGLSDTQYF	TGTGCCAGCAGCTTAGCGGGAGGGCTTTCAGATACGCAGTATTTT
TRBD1	TRBJ2-7	TRBV10-2	-	CASRAGTGGTYEQYF	TGCGCCAGCAGAGCCGGGACAGGGGGAACCTACGAGCAGTACTTC
TRBD1	TRBJ2-7	TRBV28	-	CASSLYGTGFYEQYF	TGTGCCAGCAGTTTATATGGGACAGGGTTTTACGAGCAGTACTTC
TRBD1	TRBJ2-7	TRBV5-4	few	CASSVQGKSSYEQYF	TGTGCCAGCAGCGTACAGGGGAAAAGTTCCTACGAGCAGTACTTC
-	TRBJ1-5	TRBV27	once	CASSLVVPRGNQPQHF	TGTGCCAGCAGTTTGGTGGTCCCCCGAGGCAATCAGCCCCAGCATTTT
-	TRBJ2-3	TRBV4-3	once	CASSQDRRVHTQYF	TGCGCCAGCAGCCAAGATCGGAGGGTCCATACGCAGTATTTT
-	TRBJ1-1	TRBV6-1	-	CASIIRGNTEAFF	TGTGCCAGCATCATAAGAGGTAACACTGAAGCTTTCTTT
TRBD1	TRBJ2-6	TRBV29-1	-	CSVAWDRNKPSGANVLTF	TGCAGCGTTGCATGGGACAGAAATAAACCCTCTGGGGCCAACGTCCTGACTTTC
TRBD1	TRBJ1-2	TRBV5-5	-	CASSGRQGAGRQNTF	TGTGCCAGCAGCGGGAGACAGGGGGCGGGTAGGCAGAACACCTTC
-	TRBJ1-5	TRBV4-2	-	CASSQDGGSNQPQHF	TGTGCCAGCAGCCAAGACGGCGGTAGCAATCAGCCCCAGCATTTT
-	TRBJ2-7	TRBV4-1	-	CASSQDFGELWGKGYEQYF	TGCGCCAGCAGCCAAGATTTTGGGGAGCTATGGGGTAAGGGCTACGAGCAGTACTTC
-	TRBJ1-3	TRBV5-1	-	CASSLAQTSGNTIYF	TGCGCCAGCAGCTTGGCACAGACCTCTGGAAACACCATATATTTT
-	TRBJ1-5	TRBV27	-	CASSSGGLSQPQHF	TGTGCCAGCAGTTCGGGGGGGCTTAGTCAGCCCCAGCATTTT
TRBD1	TRBJ1-2	TRBV29-1	-	CSAPDRLGGYTF	TGCAGCGCCCCGGACAGGCTTGGTGGCTACACCTTC
TRBD1	TRBJ2-1	TRBV2	-	CASCEQGLNEQFF	TGTGCCAGCTGCGAACAGGGGTTGAATGAGCAGTTCTTC
TRBD2	TRBJ2-7	TRBV10-2	-	CASSVLAGTYEQYF	TGCGCCAGCAGTGTTCTAGCGGGTACCTACGAGCAGTACTTC
TRBD1	TRBJ1-1	TRBV29-1	once	CSVEGAHRGRTEAFF	TGCAGCGTTGAAGGCGCGCACAGGGGAAGGACTGAAGCTTTCTTT
-	TRBJ2-7	TRBV10-3	-	CAISVESVNSYEQYF	TGTGCCATCAGTGTTGAGTCGGTCAACTCCTACGAGCAGTACTTC
TRBD2	TRBJ2-7	TRBV10-3	few	CAISLTSGTYEQYF	TGTGCCATCAGCTTGACTAGCGGGACCTACGAGCAGTACTTC
-	TRBJ1-5	TRBV11-2	once	CASSLGPNQPQHF	TGTGCCAGCAGCTTAGGGCCTAATCAGCCCCAGCATTTT
TRBD1	TRBJ1-5	TRBV7-8	-	CASSPGTADVQPQHF	TGTGCCAGCAGCCCCGGGACAGCTGATGTTCAGCCCCAGCATTTT
-	TRBJ2-5	TRBV11-3	-	CASSLSSQETQYF	TGTGCCAGCAGCTTATCGAGCCAAGAGACCCAGTACTTC
TRBD1	TRBJ2-7	TRBV15	-	CATSRETGRYEQYF	TGTGCCACCAGCAGGGAGACAGGGCGCTACGAGCAGTACTTC
-	TRBJ1-2	TRBV5-3	-	CARSLVAGSNYGYTF	TGTGCCAGAAGCTTGGTGGCAGGGTCTAACTATGGCTACACCTTC
TRBD2	TRBJ2-3	TRBV9	-	CASSVAGPSGSWTDTQYF	TGTGCCAGCAGCGTAGCAGGTCCTAGCGGGAGTTGGACAGATACGCAGTATTTT
-	TRBJ2-2	TRBV19	-	CASSIPRGANTGELFF	TGTGCCAGTAGTATACCCAGGGGAGCGAACACCGGGGAGCTGTTTTTT
-	TRBJ1-1	TRBV11-2	-	CASSPVMNTEAFF	TGTGCCAGCAGCCCGGTGATGAACACTGAAGCTTTCTTT
TRBD2	TRBJ2-5	TRBV9	-	CASSRLALAETQYF	TGTGCCAGCAGCAGACTAGCTCTTGCGGAGACCCAGTACTTC
TRBD2	TRBJ2-1	TRBV4-3	once	CASSQQLAANEQFF	TGCGCCAGCAGCCAACAACTAGCGGCTAATGAGCAGTTCTTC
-	TRBJ1-3	TRBV6-6	-	CASSFNRGSGNTIYF	TGTGCCAGCAGCTTTAACCGGGGTTCGGGAAACACCATATATTTT
-	TRBJ2-1	TRBV4-1	-	CASSHVRELQFF	TGCGCCAGCAGCCATGTACGGGAATTACAGTTCTTC
TRBD2	TRBJ2-2	TRBV11-3	-	CASSSGTTVTGELFF	TGTGCCAGCAGTTCCGGGACTACAGTCACCGGGGAGCTGTTTTTT